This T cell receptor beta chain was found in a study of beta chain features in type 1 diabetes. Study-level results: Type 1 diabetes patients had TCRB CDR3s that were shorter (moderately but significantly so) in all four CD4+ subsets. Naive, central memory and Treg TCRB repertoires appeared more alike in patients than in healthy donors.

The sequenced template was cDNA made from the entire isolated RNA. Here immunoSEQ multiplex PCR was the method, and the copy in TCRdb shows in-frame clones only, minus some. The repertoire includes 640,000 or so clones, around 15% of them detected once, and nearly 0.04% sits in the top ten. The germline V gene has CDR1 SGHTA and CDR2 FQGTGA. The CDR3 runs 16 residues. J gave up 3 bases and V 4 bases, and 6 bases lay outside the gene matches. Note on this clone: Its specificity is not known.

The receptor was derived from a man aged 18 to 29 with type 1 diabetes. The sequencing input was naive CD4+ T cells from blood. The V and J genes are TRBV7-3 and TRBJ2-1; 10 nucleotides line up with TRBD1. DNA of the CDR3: TGTGCCAGCAGCTCGCACCGGGACAGGGGCTACAATGAGCAGTTCTTC. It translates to CASSSHRDRGYNEQFF.